This TCR beta chain is from a study of radiotherapy plus CTLA-4 blockade in lung cancer. Study background: Across the patients, objective responses occurred in more than 15%, and disease control in 31%. Overall study results and limits: After radiotherapy and ipilimumab, tumor-derived clones expanded in peripheral blood. According to reports, early shifts in blood T cell clones, alongside interferon-beta, forecast response most accurately.

Method: immunoSEQ multiplex PCR; TCRdb's copy keeps in-frame clones and lacks some. The table includes 84,000 or so clones, about four fifths detected once. This clone was seen only once. Antigen: not known. Focal radiation was given together with CTLA-4 blockade (ipilimumab) to patients with chemo-refractory metastatic non-small-cell lung cancer. This clonotype was sampled from a human donor with non-small cell lung cancer that progressed on radiotherapy plus ipilimumab. The sample consisted of peripheral blood, taken from a patient treated with radiotherapy plus ipilimumab.

In DNA, the CDR3 is TGTGCCAGAAGCTTGTTAGGGTCTAACACTGAAGCTTTCTTT. The encoded protein is CARSLLGSNTEAFF. This chain joins TRBV5-3 and TRBJ1-1; D is ambiguous. TRBV5-3 is designated an ORF whose function remains uncertain. This CDR3 is 14 amino acids long. With 1 base removed from V and 2 bases from J, the gap between germline ends came to 9 bases.